The clone carrying this TCR beta chain was seen a few times. What it binds is not known. The collection from each donor was one heparinised blood draw averaging approximately 110 mL. Isolation of CD4+ naive, central memory, regulatory and stem cell-like memory cells was achieved by sorting via CD45RO/CCR7/CD25/CD127/CD95/CD27. The sample belongs to a study of beta chain features in type 1 diabetes. Study-wide points: TCRB CDR3s from Type 1 diabetes patients were moderately but significantly shorter in all four CD4+ subsets. PCR might favor shorter templates, but any such skew would affect patients and controls equally.

The germline V gene has CDR1 SGHVS and CDR2 FNYEAQ. V shed 4 bases, J shed 2 bases, and the junction held 10 bases outside the gene matches. The CDR3 is made up of 16 amino acids. All of the isolated RNA was reverse transcribed, so expressed TCRB transcripts were sequenced. The repertoire was sequenced with immunoSEQ multiplex PCR; TCRdb's copy has only in-frame clones and lacks some. Here the sample spans about 410,000 clones, about 14% being singletons. The rearrangement joins TRBV7-6 to TRBJ2-5; the match to TRBD1 covers 7 bases. Sequencing was performed on naive CD4+ T cells from blood. This TCR derives from a man between 25 and 39 years old in good health. The CDR3: CASSSTGSVLQETQYF. DNA of the CDR3: TGTGCCAGCAGCTCGACAGGGTCTGTACTACAAGAGACCCAGTACTTC.